This TCR beta chain derives from a study of T cells in women clearing cervical HPV infection. About the research overall: Cases were women with histologically confirmed HPV16-related CIN3 or worse, including 2 invasive cancers. Control women cleared a single incident HPV16 infection within 12 months. Findings of the study overall: It is unknown whether associations predate infection; no effector/memory or HPV-specific sorting.

Average input was around 1,300 ng genomic DNA for immunoSEQ TCR beta CDR3 amplification. Method: immunoSEQ multiplex PCR; TCRdb's copy keeps in-frame clones and lacks some. The sample shows roughly 48,000 clones, and 1.5% to 2% sits with its ten largest clones. The CDR3 consists of 20 residues. The V and J ends lost 4 bases and 3 bases respectively, with 29 bases between them. Germline CDR1 LNHDA, CDR2 SQIVND (reference sequence). With respect to this clone: Antigen specificity is unknown. The read halts 3 residues ahead of the CDR3 end, with the missing end drawn from the germline J gene.

The TCR originated in a woman between 18 and 69 years old with a cervical HPV16 infection that either progressed to CIN3+ or cleared (not recorded which). The chain combines TRBV19 with TRBJ2-3; either TRBD1 or TRBD2 may supply D (9 bases each). Sequences were obtained from blood buffy coat. The covered CDR3 bases are TGTGCCAGTAGTACCCGGACAGGGGTTAGCGGGGGCTACGGGACAGATACG. Protein product: CASSTRTGVSGGYGTDT. The whole CDR3 region reads CASSTRTGVSGGYGTDTQYF.